The 5 T cell receptor beta chains in this list originate from one sample, sequenced in a study of blood T cell repertoires in COVID-19. Clones were read by immunoSEQ multiplex PCR, and TCRdb kept only the in-frame ones, dropping some. The sample lists some 110,000 clones; 85% were seen once. Input material: peripheral blood. The receptors stem from a man between 35 and 55 years old with acute or convalescent COVID-19.

The V gene is TRBV11-2, the J gene TRBJ2-1; D is possibly TRBD2 (5 bases). This CDR3 is built from 15 residues. The germline V gene encodes CDR1 SGHAT and CDR2 FQNNGV. Trimming removed 5 bases at V and 5 bases at J, with 16 bases between. The CDR3 region has the DNA TGTGCCAGCAGCCTAAGGACTCTATCGCACAATGAGCAGTTCTTC. This codes for CASSLRTLSHNEQFF.

The chain is built from TRBV3-1 (or the pseudogene TRBV3-2) and TRBJ2-1; D might be TRBD2 (7 bases). V lost 1 base, J lost 2 bases, and 12 bases lay in between. CDR3 length equals 16 residues. The germline gives CDR1 LGHDT, CDR2 YNNKEL (reference sequence). The CDR3 DNA reads as TGTGCCAGCAGCCAAGGTGGAGGGGGGGCCTACAATGAGCAGTTCTTC. This gives the protein CASSQGGGGAYNEQFF.

The rearrangement uses TRBV7-2 and TRBJ1-6, with 9 positions matching TRBD1. Unmatched junction bases numbered 9, after V lost 6 bases and J lost 6 bases. Germline CDR1 SGHTA, CDR2 FQGNSA. This CDR3 is built from 16 residues. The CDR3 region is CASSYGQGSGNSPLHF. In DNA, the CDR3 is TGTGCCAGCAGTTACGGACAGGGGAGTGGTAATTCACCCCTCCACTTT.

The rearrangement links TRBV7-3 to TRBJ2-1; D is possibly TRBD1 (6 bases). The CDR3 loop spans 12 amino acids. V was pared by 6 bases and J by 6 bases, with 9 bases between. From germline, CDR1 is SGHTA and CDR2 FQGTGA. The CDR3 DNA sequence: TGTGCCAGCAGTCGAGGGGGCAATGAGCAGTTCTTC. The encoded protein is CASSRGGNEQFF.

The rearrangement joins TRBV10-2 to TRBJ2-1; D unresolved. The ends were cut back, 7 bases at V and 4 bases at J, with 11 bases in the middle. The CDR3 totals 13 residues. Germline CDR1 is WSHSY and CDR2 is SAAADI. The CDR3 region is CASTVAAYNEQFF. The CDR3 DNA reads as TGCGCCAGCACCGTAGCAGCTTACAATGAGCAGTTCTTC.